This T cell receptor (beta chain) was recorded in a study of T cell clonotyping in hematopoietic cell transplantation. Study-level information: Cytoreduction preceded collection of pretransplant recipient samples. Notes on the study in general: Few recipient clonotypes overlapped donors; over 95% were de novo at given depth. Without cell sorting, CD4 versus CD8 contributions remain unresolved.

Turning to this clone: Its antigen is still unknown.

Using immunoSEQ multiplex PCR, the repertoire was profiled, and TCRdb retains in-frame clones only, with some absent. The sample lists over 25,000 clones, over 60% occurring once. CDR3 length equals 16 residues. Germline V gives CDR1 ENHRY, CDR2 SYGVKD. The V gene end was trimmed by 2 bases and the J gene end by 3 bases; junction bases not matched to a gene: 6. Time point: recipient sample about 28 days before transplant, after cytoreduction. Specimen: peripheral blood mononuclear cells, collected before stem cell transplant. This chain links TRBV10-3 with TRBJ1-2; 10 bases are shared with TRBD1. This sequence originates from a woman aged 25-40 years with chronic myeloid leukemia. Some clones in this sample may be carry-over from other donors' samples. This chain's CDR3 is CAISEPRQGAYYGYTF. The DNA for the CDR3 is TGTGCCATCAGTGAGCCTCGACAGGGGGCCTACTATGGCTACACCTTC.